This entry lists 28 T cell receptor beta chains sequenced from one sample in a study of T-cell memory formation after mild COVID-19. TCRdb processed the 5' RACE reads anew with MiXCR; each CDR3 protein has one entry. This table has 110,000 or so distinct CDR3 sequences, 22% appearing once. The sequenced material came from PBMCs or a T cell subset sorted from them (not recorded which). The receptors derive from a man aged 18 to 35 who had mild COVID-19 (a few samples of this study predate the infection). Cell type and time point are not known.

CDR3 loop: CASSYSLISTDTQYF. The DNA for the CDR3 is TGTGCCAGCAGTTACTCTTTAATTAGTACAGATACGCAGTATTTT. The rearrangement links TRBV6-5 to TRBJ2-3; no clear D gene. V lost 0 bases and J lost 3, with 10 bases in between. The CDR3 extends over 15 amino acids. Germline CDR1 and CDR2: MNHEY and SVGAGI.

CDR3 residues: CASSLSFSGSEQYF. The CDR3, as DNA: TGTGCCAGCAGTTTATCATTTTCAGGGTCCGAGCAGTACTTC. The chain carries TRBV27 and TRBJ2-7, with TRBD1 as a possible D gene (5 bases). Per the germline V gene, CDR1 is MNHEY and CDR2 is SMNVEV (reference sequence). The CDR3 has 14 residues. V gave up 0 bases and J gave up 6 bases, with 12 bases separating them.

The V and J genes are TRBV6-5 and TRBJ1-1, with D maybe TRBD1 (5 bases). The V gene's germline CDR1 is MNHEY and CDR2 SVGAGI. Trimming cost V 4 bases and J 5 bases, with 14 bases left between them. The CDR3 spans 14 residues. The CDR3 DNA reads TGTGCCAGCAGTTCCCCAGGGTGGGGAACTGAAGCTTTCTTT. Its translation is CASSSPGWGTEAFF.

This clonotype was counted between two and nine times. CDR3 DNA: TGTGCCACCGGCCGGGAGGGGTACGAGCAGTACTTC. Translation: CATGREGYEQYF. The chain links TRBV3-1 to TRBJ2-7; TRBD2 matches at 8 bases. In germline, CDR1 is LGHDT, CDR2 YNNKEL (reference sequence). The V segment lost 10 bases and the J segment 4 bases; nucleotides outside the gene matches: 6. The CDR3 has 12 amino acids.

This clonotype was detected a few times. The chain combines TRBV4-1 with TRBJ1-2; no firm D call. Germline CDR1 reads MGHRA; CDR2 reads YSYEKL. Trimming took off 0 bases at V and 1 base at J, with 9 bases between the two ends. This CDR3 has 15 amino acids. The CDR3 coding sequence is TGCGCCAGCAGCCAAGATCCCACCCTTAACTATGGCTACACCTTC. This codes for CASSQDPTLNYGYTF.

CDR3 sequence: CAWSRGQGVTEAFF. The CDR3 DNA sequence: TGTGCCTGGAGTCGAGGACAGGGTGTCACTGAAGCTTTCTTT. V gene TRBV30 combines with J gene TRBJ1-1, with 8 positions matching TRBD1. Germline trimming cut 2 bases from V and 4 bases from J; bases unmatched to any gene: 6. The CDR3 totals 14 residues. The V gene's germline CDR1 is GTSNPN and CDR2 SVGIG (reference sequence). The full variable domain, its missing parts supplied by reference TRBV30 and TRBJ1-1, is SQTIHQWPATLVQPVGSPLSLECTVEGTSNPNLYWYRQAAGRGLQLLFYSVGIGQISSEVPQNLSASRPQDRQFILSSKKLLLSDSGFYLCAWSRGQGVTEAFFGQGTRLTVV.

In its sample, this clonotype was seen a few times. DNA of the CDR3: TGTGCCAGCAGTCCGGTGACAGGGGGCGAGACAGATACGCAGTATTTT. Protein: CASSPVTGGETDTQYF. The V gene is TRBV25-1, the J gene TRBJ2-3, with 10 bases aligning to TRBD1. The ends lost 5 bases at V and 3 bases at J; junction bases unmatched: 8. The length of the CDR3 is 16 residues. Germline loops: CDR1 MGHDK, CDR2 SYGVNS.

V and J are TRBV4-1 and TRBJ2-1; 7 nucleotides match TRBD1. The CDR3 covers 18 residues. Germline V lookup: CDR1 MGHRA, CDR2 YSYEKL. V shed 2 bases, J shed 1 base, and the junction held 11 bases outside the gene matches. CDR3 sequence: CASSQPWGQSESYNEQFF. CDR3 coding DNA: TGCGCCAGCAGCCAACCCTGGGGACAGAGCGAATCCTACAATGAGCAGTTCTTC.

The sample holds a few counts of this clonotype. The J gene is TRBJ2-5, the V gene TRBV4-1; the D is unclear. Germline lookup yields CDR1 MGHRA and CDR2 YSYEKL. The CDR3 consists of 14 residues. V was shortened by 2 bases and J by 1 base, with 8 bases between the two germline ends. CDR3 nucleotide sequence: TGCGCCAGCAGCCAAAGGCAGGTCCAAGAGACCCAGTACTTC. Encoded protein: CASSQRQVQETQYF.

In this sample, this clonotype turned up a few times. In nucleotides, the CDR3 is TGTGCCAGCAGTTTCCGGGACGGAGCCAAAAACATTCAGTACTTC. Encoded protein: CASSFRDGAKNIQYF. The chain employs TRBV6-5 and TRBJ2-4; either TRBD1 or TRBD2 may fit D (5 bases each). Germline V CDR1 and CDR2: MNHEY, SVGAGI. This CDR3 is built from 15 residues. V was pared by 4 bases and J by 0 bases, with 10 bases between.

Concerning this clonotype itself: The final CDR3 position lacks the conserved phenylalanine or tryptophan, pointing to a likely read error. This sequence joins TRBV27 and TRBJ2-7; the D is unclear. Trimming stripped 2 bases from V and 6 bases from J, with 8 bases between. CDR3 length: 12 amino acids. Germline-derived CDR1 and CDR2 are MNHEY and SMNVEV (reference sequence). The CDR3 here is CASSLGLGEQYS. The CDR3 DNA reads TGTGCCAGCAGTTTAGGGTTGGGCGAGCAGTACTCC.

The genes are TRBV3-1 and TRBJ2-7, with 10 bases aligning to TRBD1. Germline assignment: CDR1 LGHDT and CDR2 YNNKEL (reference sequence). The CDR3 is 15 residues long. Unmatched junction bases numbered 3, after V lost 1 base and J lost 3 bases. CDR3 nucleotide sequence: TGTGCCAGCAGCCAAGGGACAGGGGGGTTCTACGAGCAGTACGTC. This encodes CASSQGTGGFYEQYV.

This clonotype has just a few counts. The genes are TRBV7-6 and TRBJ2-7, with TRBD1 as a possible D gene (6 bases). V was cut by 0 bases and J by 3 bases, with 9 bases left in between. Germline V CDR1 and CDR2: SGHVS, FNYEAQ. This CDR3 has 14 amino acids. Written as DNA, the CDR3 is TGTGCCAGCAGCTTAGCCGCCAGGGGCTACGAGCAGTACTTC. Translation: CASSLAARGYEQYF.

The V gene is TRBV10-3, the J gene TRBJ1-6; D is possibly TRBD1 (6 bases). V lost 4 bases, J lost 6 bases, and 10 bases lay in between. This CDR3 has 14 residues. Germline CDR1 reads ENHRY; CDR2 reads SYGVKD. CDR3 sequence reads: CAISVGGANSPLHF. The CDR3 DNA is TGTGCCATCAGTGTTGGGGGGGCTAATTCACCCCTCCACTTT.

This clonotype was detected only a few times. The chain couples TRBV6-2 or TRBV6-3 to TRBJ2-2; D not certain. Germline CDR1 and CDR2: MNHEY and SVGEGT. The ends were cut back, 6 bases at V and 6 bases at J, with 20 bases in the middle. This CDR3 comprises 16 residues. In DNA, the CDR3 is TGTGCCAGCAGAATCGACCCCAAAGTAGGATCCGGGGAGCTGTTTTTT. Protein product: CASRIDPKVGSGELFF.

This clonotype was seen a handful of times. The gene calls are TRBV7-2 and TRBJ1-2, with D maybe TRBD1 (5 bases). This CDR3 spans 17 amino acids. The ends were cut back, 7 bases at V and 0 bases at J, with 21 bases in the middle. Germline V gene lookup returns CDR1 SGHTA and CDR2 FQGNSA. CDR3 sequence: CASNNPGDGSSNYGYTF. CDR3 sequence (DNA): TGTGCCAGCAACAACCCCGGGGACGGCAGTTCTAACTATGGCTACACCTTC.

This clonotype was detected only a few times. In DNA, the CDR3 is TGTGCCACATACTACGGACAGGGAGTATACAATGAGCAGTTCTTC. This encodes CATYYGQGVYNEQFF. This chain uses TRBV28 with TRBJ2-1, with 8 bases aligning to TRBD1. CDR1 MDHEN and CDR2 SYDVKM come from the germline V gene. This CDR3 has 15 residues. The V gene end was trimmed by 10 bases and the J gene end by 4 bases; junction bases not matched to a gene: 12.

This clonotype appeared a few times. J is TRBJ1-1 and V is TRBV7-9, with D uncertain. The CDR3 runs 15 residues. Germline V gene data show CDR1 as SEHNR and CDR2 as FQNEAQ (reference sequence). V dropped 0 bases and J dropped 1 base, with 9 bases sitting between them. The CDR3 loop reads CASSLAHSPNTEAFF. CDR3 DNA sequence: TGTGCCAGCAGCTTAGCGCACAGCCCGAACACTGAAGCTTTCTTT.

The chain links TRBV7-3 to TRBJ2-2; 11 bases align to TRBD2. The CDR3 length is 17 residues. J was trimmed by 5 bases and V by 1 base; bases with no gene match: 6. Germline-derived CDR1 and CDR2 are SGHTA and FQGTGA. The CDR3 loop reads CASSLNSGGARTGELFF. The CDR3, as DNA: TGTGCCAGCAGCTTAAATAGCGGGGGGGCCAGGACCGGGGAGCTGTTTTTT.

This clonotype was counted a few times. This sequence joins TRBV7-9 and TRBJ2-7; 9 positions agree with TRBD1. V was pared by 4 bases and J by 6 bases, with 1 base of the junction left unmatched. The germline CDR1 and CDR2 sequences are SEHNR and FQNEAQ (reference sequence). There are 12 residues in the CDR3. The chain's CDR3 is CASSSDRGEQYF. The CDR3 nucleotides read TGTGCCAGCAGCTCGGACAGGGGCGAGCAGTACTTC.

This clonotype was recorded a few times. The chain has TRBV7-6 and TRBJ2-5; unclear D gene. Germline V gene sequence: CDR1 SGHVS, CDR2 FNYEAQ. Trimming shortened V by 3 bases and J by 2 bases, and 10 bases separated the two germline ends. This CDR3 region has 14 residues. The CDR3 nucleotides read TGTGCCAGCAGCTTTTTTGATAGACAAGAGACCCAGTACTTC. This translates into CASSFFDRQETQYF.

The chain has TRBV15 and TRBJ2-3; D possibly corresponds to TRBD2 (5 bases). With 6 bases removed from V and 8 bases from J, the gap between germline ends came to 12 bases. This CDR3 is built from 12 residues. Germline V CDR1 and CDR2: LNHNV, YYDKDF (reference sequence). The CDR3 sequence: CATSYSRGTQYF. The CDR3 coding sequence is TGTGCCACCAGTTACTCCCGGGGTACGCAGTATTTT.

This chain connects TRBV6-5 to TRBJ2-7; TRBD1 matches 7 bases. Trimming cost V 4 bases and J 3 bases; bases outside gene matches: 3. The CDR3 extends over 13 amino acids. The germline V gene has CDR1 MNHEY and CDR2 SVGAGI. The DNA for the CDR3 is TGTGCCAGCAGTTGGCAGGGGGACTACGAGCAGTACTTC. Protein product: CASSWQGDYEQYF.

This clonotype was observed many times. V gene TRBV25-1 combines with J gene TRBJ2-1; 8 bases match TRBD1. Looked up from germline, CDR1 is MGHDK and CDR2 is SYGVNS. The CDR3 loop spans 17 amino acids. Unmatched junction bases numbered 12, after V lost 0 bases and J lost 8 bases. CDR3 in amino acids: CASSEYIRDRGRDEQFF. CDR3 DNA: TGTGCCAGCAGTGAATATATTCGAGACAGGGGTCGGGATGAGCAGTTCTTC.

The chain employs TRBV28 and TRBJ2-3, with TRBD2 as a possible D gene (6 bases). CDR3 length: 15 amino acids. V shed 3 bases and J shed 4 bases, with 14 bases lying between them. Germline V lookup: CDR1 MDHEN, CDR2 SYDVKM. The CDR3 protein is CASSLSTGVADTQYF. The CDR3, as DNA: TGTGCCAGCAGTTTGTCCACGGGGGTAGCAGATACGCAGTATTTT.

This rearrangement joins TRBV20-1 to TRBJ2-1; maybe TRBD2 (6 bases). The CDR3 runs 12 residues. Germline CDR1 DFQATT, CDR2 SNEGSKA (reference sequence). V was trimmed by 6 bases and J by 8 bases, leaving 14 bases between them. The CDR3 DNA reads as TGCAGTGCAAGGGACTGGGGTCATGAGCAGTTCTTC. Translating gives CSARDWGHEQFF.

This clonotype turned up a few times. The rearrangement uses TRBV5-1 and TRBJ2-7; D is tentatively TRBD1 or TRBD2 (7 bases each). The CDR3 totals 18 residues. Germline loops: CDR1 SGHRS, CDR2 YFSETQ. V gave up 4 bases and J gave up 3 bases, with 26 bases separating them. The CDR3 loop is CASSHLRGQRDGYYEQYF. In nucleotides, the CDR3 is TGCGCCAGCAGCCACCTCCGGGGACAGCGGGACGGGTACTACGAGCAGTACTTC.

This clonotype occurred a few times. The J gene is TRBJ2-7, the V gene TRBV28; 8 bases agree with TRBD1. V trimming: 6 bases; J trimming: 3 bases; junction bases outside the gene matches: 10. CDR1 MDHEN and CDR2 SYDVKM come from the germline V gene. The CDR3 contains 15 residues. As DNA, the CDR3 is TGTGCCAGCAGCGGACAGGACAGGGCCTTCTACGAGCAGTACGTC. Encoded protein: CASSGQDRAFYEQYV.